The next 11 T cell receptor beta chains were all read from a single sample in a study of blood T cell repertoires in COVID-19. Using immunoSEQ multiplex PCR, the repertoire was profiled, and TCRdb retains in-frame clones only, with some absent. Of 200,000 to 250,000 clones in the sample, approximately 81% are singletons; the top ten hold 15% to 20%. The material sequenced was peripheral blood. The receptors derive from a woman of 80 years or more with active or convalescent COVID-19.

In its sample, this clone was seen once. V and J are TRBV9 and TRBJ2-1, with 8 bases aligning to TRBD2. The CDR3 length is 16 residues. The V gene end was trimmed by 0 bases and the J gene end by 4 bases; junction bases not matched to a gene: 6. CDR1 SGDLS and CDR2 YYNGEE come from the germline V gene. DNA for the CDR3: TGTGCCAGCAGCGTAGCTGGAGCGGGGGCATACAATGAGCAGTTCTTC. It is translated as CASSVAGAGAYNEQFF.

This sequence joins TRBV11-3 and TRBJ1-2; possibly TRBD1 for D (6 bases). Per the germline V gene, CDR1 is SGHNT and CDR2 is YENEEA. The CDR3 runs 13 residues. Deletions cut 4 bases from V and 4 bases from J, with 10 bases between. For the CDR3, the DNA is TGTGCCAGCAGCTCTACAGGGAGCTATGGCTACACCTTC. It is translated as CASSSTGSYGYTF.

This clone is judged medium-sized. The V and J genes are TRBV18 and TRBJ2-3; 11 nucleotides line up with TRBD2. The germline CDR1 and CDR2 sequences are KGHSH and LQKENI. V shed 4 bases, J shed 6 bases, and the junction held 0 bases outside the gene matches. This CDR3 region has 13 residues. The CDR3 DNA follows: TGTGCCAGCTCACGACTAGCGGGGGATACGCAGTATTTT. Residues: CASSRLAGDTQYF.

This chain uses TRBV19 with TRBJ2-3, with 8 bases that match TRBD1. The V and J ends lost 6 bases and 4 bases, in that order; junction bases with no gene match: 12. This CDR3 is built from 16 residues. Germline CDR1 is LNHDA and CDR2 is SQIVND (reference sequence). The CDR3 loop is CASRNPGQAPPDTQYF. CDR3 coding DNA: TGTGCCAGTAGAAATCCGGGACAGGCCCCCCCAGATACGCAGTATTTT.

The rearrangement uses TRBV4-2 and TRBJ2-3, with unresolved D. Germline assignment: CDR1 LGHNA and CDR2 YNFKEQ. Trimming removed 4 bases from V and 6 bases from J, with 11 bases in between. The CDR3 runs 13 residues. In nucleotides, the CDR3 is TGTGCCAGCAGCCCCCCGGCCGGGGATACGCAGTATTTT. Encoded protein: CASSPPAGDTQYF.

The chain couples TRBV9 to TRBJ2-1, with 10 nucleotides matching TRBD2. Per germline, CDR1 SGDLS and CDR2 YYNGEE. The CDR3 contains 15 residues. V lost 6 bases to trimming and J lost 4 bases; unmatched junction nucleotides: 7. DNA of the CDR3: TGTGCCAGCACCCAAAGCGGGGGGGTTTACAATGAGCAGTTCTTC. Residues: CASTQSGGVYNEQFF.

As regards this clone: This CDR3 is also generated by other DNA sequences in the sample. The chain has TRBV29-1 and TRBJ2-1; D gene ambiguous. Germline V CDR1 and CDR2: SQVTM, ANQGSEA. The CDR3 contains 12 residues. Trimming took off 5 bases at V and 2 bases at J, with 7 bases between the two ends. The CDR3: CSVRGTYNEQFF. CDR3 bases: TGCAGCGTTCGAGGTACCTACAATGAGCAGTTCTTC.

This rearrangement joins TRBV9 to TRBJ2-5; 7 bases align to TRBD2. From germline, CDR1 is SGDLS and CDR2 YYNGEE. The CDR3 runs to 19 residues. The trim removed 0 bases at V and 1 base at J, leaving 15 bases unmatched. The CDR3 loop is CASSVATPTSGASQETQYF. CDR3 coding DNA: TGTGCCAGCAGCGTAGCTACGCCGACGAGCGGGGCTTCCCAAGAGACCCAGTACTTC.

V and J are TRBV18 and TRBJ2-1, with 12 bases identical to TRBD2. V lost 4 bases, J lost 5 bases, and 12 bases stayed unmatched. Looked up from germline, CDR1 is KGHSH and CDR2 is LQKENI. This CDR3 is 18 amino acids long. The CDR3 loop reads CASSLPLLAGGANNEQFF. CDR3 nucleotides: TGTGCCAGCTCACTACCCTTACTAGCGGGGGGCGCGAACAATGAGCAGTTCTTC.

V gene TRBV30 combines with J gene TRBJ1-6; tentative D call: TRBD1 (6 bases). V lost 2 bases and J lost 7, with 15 bases in between. This CDR3 has 15 residues. CDR1 and CDR2 (germline): GTSNPN, SVGIG (reference sequence). The CDR3 DNA sequence: TGTGCCTGGAGTCTACAGGGAAGCCAGAATTCACCCCTCCACTTT. It is translated as CAWSLQGSQNSPLHF.

This clone has only one observation. The rearrangement joins TRBV6-2 or TRBV6-3 to TRBJ1-3, with unresolved D. V lost 3 bases and J lost 4, with 13 bases in between. The length of the CDR3 is 15 residues. Looked up from germline, CDR1 is MNHEY and CDR2 is SVGEGT. The CDR3 loop is CASSYYGLGGNTIYF. For the CDR3, the DNA is TGTGCCAGCAGTTATTATGGGCTCGGCGGAAACACCATATATTTT.